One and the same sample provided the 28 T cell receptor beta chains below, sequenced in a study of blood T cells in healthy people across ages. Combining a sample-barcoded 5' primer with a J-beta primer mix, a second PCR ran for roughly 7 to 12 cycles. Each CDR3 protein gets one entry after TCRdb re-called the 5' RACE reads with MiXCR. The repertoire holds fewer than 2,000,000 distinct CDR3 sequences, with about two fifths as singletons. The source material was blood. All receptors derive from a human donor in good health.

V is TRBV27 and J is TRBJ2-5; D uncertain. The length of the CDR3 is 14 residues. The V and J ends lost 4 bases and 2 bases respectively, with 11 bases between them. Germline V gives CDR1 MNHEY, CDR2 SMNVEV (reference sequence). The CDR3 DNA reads TGTGCCAGCAGTTCGAACAGCTTACAAGAGACCCAGTACTTC. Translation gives CASSSNSLQETQYF.

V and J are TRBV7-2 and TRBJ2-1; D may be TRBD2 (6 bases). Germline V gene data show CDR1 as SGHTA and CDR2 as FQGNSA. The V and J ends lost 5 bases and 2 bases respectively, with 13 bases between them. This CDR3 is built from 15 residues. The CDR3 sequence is CASSPGVSTYNEQFF. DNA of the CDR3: TGTGCCAGCAGCCCGGGGGTGTCTACCTACAATGAGCAGTTCTTC. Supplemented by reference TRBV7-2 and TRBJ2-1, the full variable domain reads GAGVSQSPSNKVTEKGKDVELRCDPISGHTALYWYRQSLGQGLEFLIYFQGNSAPDKSGLPSDRFSAERTGGSVSTLTIQRTQQEDSAVYLCASSPGVSTYNEQFFGPGTRLTVL.

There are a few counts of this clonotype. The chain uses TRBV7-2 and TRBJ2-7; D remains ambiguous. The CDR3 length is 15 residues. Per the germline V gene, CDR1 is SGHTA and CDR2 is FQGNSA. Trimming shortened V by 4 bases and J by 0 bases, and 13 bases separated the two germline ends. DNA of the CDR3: TGTGCCAGCAGCTCTAATGGGCAACTCTCCTACGAGCAGTACTTC. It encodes CASSSNGQLSYEQYF.

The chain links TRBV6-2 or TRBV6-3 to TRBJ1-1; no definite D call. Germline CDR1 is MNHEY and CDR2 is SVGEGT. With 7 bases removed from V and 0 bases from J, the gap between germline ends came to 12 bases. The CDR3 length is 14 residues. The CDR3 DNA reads TGTGCCAGCAACGCTCCACCGGTGAACACTGAAGCTTTCTTT. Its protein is CASNAPPVNTEAFF.

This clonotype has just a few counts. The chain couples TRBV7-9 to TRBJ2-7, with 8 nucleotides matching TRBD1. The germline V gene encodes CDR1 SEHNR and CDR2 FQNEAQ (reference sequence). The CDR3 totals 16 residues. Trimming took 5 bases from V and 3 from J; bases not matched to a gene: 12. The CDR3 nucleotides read TGTGCCAGCAGCCTCAGACAGGGGTTAAAGAACTACGAGCAGTACTTC. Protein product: CASSLRQGLKNYEQYF.

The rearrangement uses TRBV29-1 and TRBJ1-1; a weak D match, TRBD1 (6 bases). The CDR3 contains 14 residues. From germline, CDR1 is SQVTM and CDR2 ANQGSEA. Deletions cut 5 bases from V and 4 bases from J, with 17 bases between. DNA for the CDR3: TGCAGCGTTTGGAGGGGGATTGGGATCACTGAAGCTTTCTTT. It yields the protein CSVWRGIGITEAFF. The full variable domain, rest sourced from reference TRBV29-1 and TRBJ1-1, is SAVISQKPSRDICQRGTSLTIQCQVDSQVTMMFWYRQQPGQSLTLIATANQGSEATYESGFVIDKFPISRPNLTFSTLTVSNMSPEDSSIYLCSVWRGIGITEAFFGQGTRLTVV.

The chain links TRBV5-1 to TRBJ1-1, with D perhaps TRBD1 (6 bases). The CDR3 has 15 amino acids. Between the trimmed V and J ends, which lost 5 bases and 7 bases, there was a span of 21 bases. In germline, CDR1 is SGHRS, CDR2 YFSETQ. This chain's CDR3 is CASSTRLGGHVEAFF. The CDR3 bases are TGCGCCAGCAGTACCAGACTAGGGGGTCACGTTGAAGCTTTCTTT.

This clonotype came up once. CDR3 sequence: CASSSTGCTEAFF. CDR3 DNA: TGCGCCAGCAGCTCGACTGGTTGCACTGAAGCTTTCTTT. The gene calls are TRBV5-1 and TRBJ1-1; D not certain. The CDR3 consists of 13 residues. V was cut by 3 bases and J by 4 bases, with 10 bases left in between. From germline, CDR1 is SGHRS and CDR2 YFSETQ. Looking up the rest from reference TRBV5-1 and TRBJ1-1 gives the full variable domain: KAGVTQTPRYLIKTRGQQVTLSCSPISGHRSVSWYQQTPGQGLQFLFEYFSETQRNKGNFPGRFSGRQFSNSRSEMNVSTLELGDSALYLCASSSTGCTEAFFGQGTRLTVV.

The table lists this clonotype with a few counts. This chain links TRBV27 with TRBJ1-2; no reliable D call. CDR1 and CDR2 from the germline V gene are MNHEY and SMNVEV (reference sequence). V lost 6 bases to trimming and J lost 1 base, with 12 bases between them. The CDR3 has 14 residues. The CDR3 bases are TGTGCCAGCAGCCCGAGCCTTAATAACTATGGCTACACCTTC. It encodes CASSPSLNNYGYTF.

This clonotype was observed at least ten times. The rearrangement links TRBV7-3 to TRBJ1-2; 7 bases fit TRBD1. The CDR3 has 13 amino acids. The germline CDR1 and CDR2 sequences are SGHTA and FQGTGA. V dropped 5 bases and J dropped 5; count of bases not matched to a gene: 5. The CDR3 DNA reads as TGTGCCAGCAGCCAGGGGGTTGGGTATGGCTACACCTTC. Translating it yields CASSQGVGYGYTF. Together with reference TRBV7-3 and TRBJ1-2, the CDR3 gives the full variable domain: GAGVSQTPSNKVTEKGKYVELRCDPISGHTALYWYRQSLGQGPEFLIYFQGTGAADDSGLPNDRFFAVRPEGSVSTLKIQRTERGDSAVYLCASSQGVGYGYTFGSGTRLTVV.

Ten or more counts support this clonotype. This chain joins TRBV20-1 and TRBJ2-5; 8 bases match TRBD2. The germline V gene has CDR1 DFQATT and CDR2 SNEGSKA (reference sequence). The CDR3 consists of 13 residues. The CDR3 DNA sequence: TGCAGGGCCGGGGGGGCGCTGGGAGAGACCCAGTACTTC. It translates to CRAGGALGETQYF.

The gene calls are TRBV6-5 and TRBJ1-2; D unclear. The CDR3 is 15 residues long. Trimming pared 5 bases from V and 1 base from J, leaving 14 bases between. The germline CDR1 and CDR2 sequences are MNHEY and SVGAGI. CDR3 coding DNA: TGTGCCAGCAGTCCAGGAGGGATGCTTAACTATGGCTACACCTTC. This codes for CASSPGGMLNYGYTF.

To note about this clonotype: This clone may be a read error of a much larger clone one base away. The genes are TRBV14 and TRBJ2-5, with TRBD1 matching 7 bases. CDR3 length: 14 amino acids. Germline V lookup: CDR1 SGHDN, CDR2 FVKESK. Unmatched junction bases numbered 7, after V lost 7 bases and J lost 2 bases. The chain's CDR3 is CASNRLTGQETQYF. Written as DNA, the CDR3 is TGTGCCAGCAACCGCCTGACAGGGCAAGAGACCCAGTACTTC. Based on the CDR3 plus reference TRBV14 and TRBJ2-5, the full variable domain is EAGVTQFPSHSVIEKGQTVTLRCDPISGHDNLYWYRRVMGKEIKFLLHFVKESKQDESGMPNNRFLAERTGGTYSTLKVQPAELEDSGVYFCASNRLTGQETQYFGPGTRLLVL.

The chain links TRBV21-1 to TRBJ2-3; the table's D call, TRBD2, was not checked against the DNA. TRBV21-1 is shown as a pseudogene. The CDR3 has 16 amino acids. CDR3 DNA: TGTGCCAGCAGCAAAGAACCTAGCGGGGAGACAGATACGCAGTATTTT. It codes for CASSKEPSGETDTQYF.

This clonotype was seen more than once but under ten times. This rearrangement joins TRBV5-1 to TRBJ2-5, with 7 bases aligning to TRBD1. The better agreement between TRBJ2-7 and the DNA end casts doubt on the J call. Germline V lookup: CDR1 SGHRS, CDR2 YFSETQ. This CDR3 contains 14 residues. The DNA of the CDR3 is TGCGCCAGCGGCGTTACAGGGGAATTGAACGAGCAGTACTTC. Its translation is CASGVTGELNEQYF.

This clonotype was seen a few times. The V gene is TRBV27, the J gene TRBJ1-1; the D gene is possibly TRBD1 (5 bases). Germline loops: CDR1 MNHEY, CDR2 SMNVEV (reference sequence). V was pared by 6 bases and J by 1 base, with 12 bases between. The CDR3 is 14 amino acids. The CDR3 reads CASRDGTANTEAFF. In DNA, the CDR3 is TGTGCCAGCAGGGACGGGACGGCGAACACTGAAGCTTTCTTT.

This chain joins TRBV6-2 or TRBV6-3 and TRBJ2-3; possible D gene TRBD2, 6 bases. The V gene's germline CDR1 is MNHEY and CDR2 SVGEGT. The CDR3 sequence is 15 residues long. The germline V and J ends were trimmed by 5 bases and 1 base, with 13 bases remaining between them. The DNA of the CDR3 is TGTGCCAGCAGTCTCCGGGACTCGCGCACAGATACGCAGTATTTT. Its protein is CASSLRDSRTDTQYF.

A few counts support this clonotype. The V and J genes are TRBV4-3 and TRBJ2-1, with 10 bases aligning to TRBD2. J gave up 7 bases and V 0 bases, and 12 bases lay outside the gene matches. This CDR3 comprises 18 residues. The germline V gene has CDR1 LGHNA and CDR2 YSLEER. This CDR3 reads CASSQDIAYSGGRNEQFF. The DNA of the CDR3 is TGCGCCAGCAGCCAAGACATCGCGTATAGCGGGGGGCGGAATGAGCAGTTCTTC.

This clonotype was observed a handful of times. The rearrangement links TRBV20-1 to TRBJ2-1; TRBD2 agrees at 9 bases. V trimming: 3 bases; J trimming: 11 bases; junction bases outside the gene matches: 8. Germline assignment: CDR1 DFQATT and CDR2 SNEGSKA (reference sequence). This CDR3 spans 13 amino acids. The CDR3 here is CSASDSGGTQQFF. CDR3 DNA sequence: TGCAGTGCTAGTGATAGCGGGGGAACTCAGCAGTTCTTC.

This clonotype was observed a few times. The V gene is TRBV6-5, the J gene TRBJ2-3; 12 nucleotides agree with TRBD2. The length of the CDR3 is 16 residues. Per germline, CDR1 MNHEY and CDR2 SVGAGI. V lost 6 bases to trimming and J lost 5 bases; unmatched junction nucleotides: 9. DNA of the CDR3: TGTGCCAGCAGGAGGACTAGCGGGACCGCGGGAGATACGCAGTATTTT. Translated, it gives CASRRTSGTAGDTQYF.

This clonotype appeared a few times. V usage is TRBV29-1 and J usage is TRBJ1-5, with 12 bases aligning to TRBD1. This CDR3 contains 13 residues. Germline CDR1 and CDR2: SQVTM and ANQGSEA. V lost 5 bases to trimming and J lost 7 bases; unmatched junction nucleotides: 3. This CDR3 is CSVSGTGGQPQHF. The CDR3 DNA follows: TGCAGCGTTTCTGGGACAGGGGGCCAGCCCCAGCATTTT.

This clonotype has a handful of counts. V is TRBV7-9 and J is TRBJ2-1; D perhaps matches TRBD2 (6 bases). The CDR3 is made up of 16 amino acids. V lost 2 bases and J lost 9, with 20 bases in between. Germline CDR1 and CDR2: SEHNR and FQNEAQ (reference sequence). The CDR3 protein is CASSLYPTATSLEQFF. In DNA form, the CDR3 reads TGTGCCAGCAGCTTATACCCCACGGCCACTAGCCTTGAGCAGTTCTTC. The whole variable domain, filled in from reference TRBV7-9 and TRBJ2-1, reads DTGVSQNPRHKITKRGQNVTFRCDPISEHNRLYWYRQTLGQGPEFLTYFQNEAQLEKSRLLSDRFSAERPKGSFSTLEIQRTEQGDSAMYLCASSLYPTATSLEQFFGPGTRLTVL.

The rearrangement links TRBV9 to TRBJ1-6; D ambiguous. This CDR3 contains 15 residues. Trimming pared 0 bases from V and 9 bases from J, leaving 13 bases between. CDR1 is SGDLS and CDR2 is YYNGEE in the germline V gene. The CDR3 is CASSVVDTAGSPLHF. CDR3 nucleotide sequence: TGTGCCAGCAGCGTAGTAGACACCGCCGGTTCACCCCTCCACTTT.

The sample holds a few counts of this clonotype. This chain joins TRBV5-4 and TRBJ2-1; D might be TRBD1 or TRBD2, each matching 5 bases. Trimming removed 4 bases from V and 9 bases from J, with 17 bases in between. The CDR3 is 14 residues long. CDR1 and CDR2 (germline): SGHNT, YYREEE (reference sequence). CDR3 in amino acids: CASSIPGPGTEQFF. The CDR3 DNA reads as TGTGCCAGCAGCATACCAGGACCGGGGACTGAGCAGTTCTTC.

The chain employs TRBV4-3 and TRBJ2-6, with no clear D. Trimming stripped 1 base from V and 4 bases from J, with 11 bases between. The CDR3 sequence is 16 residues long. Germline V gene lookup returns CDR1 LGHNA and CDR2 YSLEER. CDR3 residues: CASSQGALRGANVLTF. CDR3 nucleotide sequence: TGCGCCAGCAGCCAAGGTGCTTTGAGGGGGGCCAACGTCCTGACTTTC.

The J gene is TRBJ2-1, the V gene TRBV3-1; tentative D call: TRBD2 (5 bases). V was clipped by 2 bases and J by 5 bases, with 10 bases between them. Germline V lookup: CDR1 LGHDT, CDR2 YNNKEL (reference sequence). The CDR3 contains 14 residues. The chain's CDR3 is CASSQSWRNNEQFF. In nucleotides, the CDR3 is TGTGCCAGCAGCCAATCGTGGAGGAACAATGAGCAGTTCTTC.

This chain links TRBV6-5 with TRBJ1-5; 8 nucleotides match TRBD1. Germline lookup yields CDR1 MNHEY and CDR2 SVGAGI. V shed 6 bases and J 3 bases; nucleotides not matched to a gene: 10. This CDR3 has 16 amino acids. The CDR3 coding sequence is TGTGCCAGCAGCCCCCGGACAGGGAGGCACAATCAGCCCCAGCATTTT. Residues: CASSPRTGRHNQPQHF.

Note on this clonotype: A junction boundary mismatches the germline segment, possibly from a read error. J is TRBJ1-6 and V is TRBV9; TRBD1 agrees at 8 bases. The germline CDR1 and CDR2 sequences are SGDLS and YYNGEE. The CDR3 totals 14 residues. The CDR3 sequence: CASQTRDRTSPPHF. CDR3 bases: TGTGCCAGCCAAACGCGGGACAGGACTTCACCCCCCCACTTT.